The clone carrying this TCR beta chain was seen only a few times. Antigen specificity is unknown. Germline values: CDR1 SGHTA, CDR2 FQGNSA. Trimming took 5 bases from V and 2 from J, leaving 16 bases between them. CDR3 length equals 15 residues. This sample stems from a study of CD8+CD57+ T cells in acquired aplastic anemia. Study-wide background: Yields of DNA that came from sorted CD4+ and CD8+ cells averaged roughly 3.3 ug.

Genomic DNA constituted the template upon which TCR beta VDJ and CDR3 profiling was performed. Via MiXCR, TCRdb re-called the reads, giving one row per CDR3 protein. The table lists approximately 200,000 distinct CDR3 sequences, 55% to 70% of them singletons. Whole-study findings and limits: In CD8+ cells, Simpson's diversity showed no significant difference between patients and controls.

The sequenced sample was sorted CD4+, CD8+, or CD8+CD57+ T cells (not recorded which) from PBMCs. This chain uses TRBV7-2 with TRBJ2-7; D possibly uses TRBD1 or TRBD2 (5 bases each). The TCR comes from a human donor with severe aplastic anemia or a healthy control (not recorded which). The CDR3 bases are TGTGCCAGCAGCCAAACCGGGACCATTACCTACGAGCAGTACTTC. Its protein product is CASSQTGTITYEQYF.